Sequencing of this TCR beta chain was carried out in a study of T cells after posttransplantation cyclophosphamide. Notes on the study in general: Donor-recipient repertoire similarity was low at 1-2 months, rising over year one. TRB clonality was highly associated with recipient CMV seropositivity and reactivation. Blood and skin or GI T cell repertoires showed limited TRB overlap.

This clone is deemed medium-sized. Antigen unknown. TCRdb's table, derived via immunoSEQ multiplex PCR, lists solely in-frame clones and lacks some. The sample presents 900 or so clones, none singletons. This CDR3 spans 17 amino acids. V was clipped by 3 bases and J by 7 bases; unmatched bases: 9. The germline CDR1 and CDR2 sequences are SEHNR and FQNEAQ (reference sequence). Treatment was busulfan-fludarabine conditioning, a marrow graft, and cyclophosphamide on days +3 and +4. This specimen consisted of PBMCs, obtained after allogeneic stem cell transplant with posttransplant cyclophosphamide. The receptor was isolated from a male patient in his thirties who received an allogeneic stem cell transplant from a related donor, was CMV-positive, and had no GVHD. Some T cells may be supplied by the graft donor. The chain combines TRBV7-9 with TRBJ2-2; 12 bases map to TRBD2. CDR3 DNA sequence: TGTGCCAGCAGCTTTCCTAGCGGGGGGGCCCCCGGCGGGGAGCTGTTTTTT. This encodes CASSFPSGGAPGGELFF.